The 2 T cell receptor beta chains below come from one sample, sequenced in a study of blood T cell repertoires in COVID-19 (dated by TCRdb to between 2020 and 2021). Libraries were constructed by the immunoSEQ multiplex PCR assay. Drawn from immuneACCESS, this table holds only the in-frame rearrangements with V and J called that TCRdb kept. Clones are partly lost; checked studies trace under half to an unresolved V gene and leave the rest unexplained. The table for this sample lists about 170,000 clones; around 80% of them were counted only once. Approximately 8% of the sample rests with the top ten. The sequencing sample was made of peripheral blood. These TCRs come from a man in his sixties with acute or convalescent COVID-19.

As regards this clone: The junction does not match germline at one end; this may be a read error. V is TRBV30 and J is TRBJ1-1; D not resolved. Germline V gives CDR1 GTSNPN, CDR2 SVGIG (reference sequence). CDR3 length: 12 amino acids. CDR3 DNA: TGTGCCTGGGGTGTAAGAGACACTGAAGCTTTCTTT. This gives the protein CAWGVRDTEAFF.

V and J are TRBV7-2 and TRBJ1-1, with D tentatively TRBD1 (5 bases). The CDR3 is made up of 15 amino acids. CDR1 SGHTA and CDR2 FQGNSA come from the germline V gene. The germline V and J ends were trimmed by 8 bases and 4 bases, with 20 bases remaining between them. The CDR3 DNA reads TGTGCCAGCGCTATTAAGGGCGGGGGTAGCACTGAAGCTTTCTTT. It yields the protein CASAIKGGGSTEAFF.